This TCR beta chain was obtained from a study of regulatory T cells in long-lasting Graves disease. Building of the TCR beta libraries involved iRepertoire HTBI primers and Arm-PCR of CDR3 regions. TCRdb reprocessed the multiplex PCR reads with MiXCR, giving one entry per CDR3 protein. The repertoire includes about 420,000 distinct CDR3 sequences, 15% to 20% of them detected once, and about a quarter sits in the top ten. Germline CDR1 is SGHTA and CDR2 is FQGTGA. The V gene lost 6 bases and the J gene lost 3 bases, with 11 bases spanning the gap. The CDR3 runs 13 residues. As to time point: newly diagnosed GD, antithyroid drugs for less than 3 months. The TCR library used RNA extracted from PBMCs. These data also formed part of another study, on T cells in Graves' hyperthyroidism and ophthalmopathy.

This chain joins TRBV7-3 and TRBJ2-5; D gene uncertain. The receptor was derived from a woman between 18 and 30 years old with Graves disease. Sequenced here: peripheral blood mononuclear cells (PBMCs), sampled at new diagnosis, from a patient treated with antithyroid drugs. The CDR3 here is CASSRVPKETQYF. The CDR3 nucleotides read TGTGCCAGCAGTAGGGTTCCAAAAGAGACCCAGTACTTC.